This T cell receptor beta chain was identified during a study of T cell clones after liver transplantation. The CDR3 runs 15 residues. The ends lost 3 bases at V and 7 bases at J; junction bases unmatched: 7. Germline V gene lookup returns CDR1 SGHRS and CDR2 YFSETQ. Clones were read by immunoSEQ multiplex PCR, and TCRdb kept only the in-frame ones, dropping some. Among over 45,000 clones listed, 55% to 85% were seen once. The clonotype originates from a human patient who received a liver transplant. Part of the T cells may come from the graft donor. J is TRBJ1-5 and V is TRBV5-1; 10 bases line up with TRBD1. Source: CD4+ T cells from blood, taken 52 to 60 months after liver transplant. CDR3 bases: TGCGCCAGCAGCTCGACAGGGGGCGCGGAGCAGCCCCAGCATTTT. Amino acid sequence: CASSSTGGAEQPQHF.